This passage covers 10 T cell receptor beta chains from one sample sequenced in a study of T-cell reconstitution after alpha-beta-depleted transplantation in children. Library preparation (for TCRbeta) was performed with unique molecular identifiers. TCRdb processed the PCR reads anew with MiXCR; each CDR3 protein has one entry. The sample lists approximately 640,000 distinct CDR3 sequences; over 15% were seen once. Here the sequenced sample was PBMCs from the stem cell graft donor, taken from the stem cell graft. These receptors were collected from a human donor who donated a stem cell graft to a child with acute myeloid leukemia.

This clonotype occurred many times. This rearrangement joins TRBV20-1 to TRBJ2-3; D might be TRBD1 (5 bases). The V gene's germline CDR1 is DFQATT and CDR2 SNEGSKA (reference sequence). V lost 5 bases, J lost 3 bases, and 6 bases lay in between. This CDR3 has 11 amino acids. CDR3 loop: CSAQGTDTQYF. CDR3 sequence (DNA): TGCAGTGCTCAGGGTACAGATACGCAGTATTTT.

Ten or more counts support this clonotype. The rearrangement joins TRBV12-3 or TRBV12-4 to TRBJ2-1; no firm D call. The CDR3 is 13 amino acids. Trimming cost V 4 bases and J 6 bases, with 10 bases left between them. The CDR3 loop is CASSSPALNEQFF. As DNA, the CDR3 is TGTGCCAGCAGTTCCCCGGCACTCAATGAGCAGTTCTTC.

This clonotype has just one count. This may be a read error, as it is one base from a much larger clone. V and J are TRBV12-3 or TRBV12-4 and TRBJ2-2; 7 bases are shared with TRBD2. After removal of 5 bases from V and 6 bases from J, the junction contained 0 bases not matched to a gene. The CDR3 is 12 residues long. CDR3 DNA sequence: TGTGCCAGCAGTCGGGAGGCCGGGGAGCTGTTTTTT. Its protein is CASSREAGELFF.

This clonotype was detected a few times. The genes are TRBV20-1 and TRBJ1-5; D unresolved. The germline V and J ends were trimmed by 1 base and 2 bases, with 12 bases remaining between them. The germline V gene encodes CDR1 DFQATT and CDR2 SNEGSKA (reference sequence). There are 15 residues in the CDR3. This chain's CDR3 is CSARGQTKGNQPQHF. The DNA for the CDR3 is TGCAGTGCTAGAGGCCAGACCAAAGGCAATCAGCCCCAGCATTTT.

At least ten counts were recorded for this clonotype. This chain connects TRBV20-1 to TRBJ1-2; D perhaps matches TRBD1 (5 bases). Germline CDR1 is DFQATT and CDR2 is SNEGSKA (reference sequence). V was pared by 5 bases and J by 4 bases, with 11 bases between. This CDR3 is 12 amino acids long. CDR3 sequence: CSARDELYGYTF. CDR3 in DNA: TGCAGTGCTCGGGACGAACTCTATGGCTACACCTTC.

This clonotype was counted a few times. CDR3 bases: TGCGCCAGCAGCCAAGGTTCCCGGACACTCGAGCAGTACTTC. Residues: CASSQGSRTLEQYF. The V call is TRBV4-3, the J call TRBJ2-7; D perhaps matches TRBD1 (5 bases). V lost 1 base, J lost 6 bases, and 13 bases lay in between. The germline gives CDR1 LGHNA, CDR2 YSLEER. The CDR3 spans 14 residues.

This clonotype has more than one count but fewer than ten. CDR3 amino acids: CASTQRTFYGYTF. Written as DNA, the CDR3 is TGTGCCAGCACCCAAAGGACGTTCTATGGCTACACCTTC. This chain connects TRBV28 to TRBJ1-2, with D hard to call. V lost 7 bases and J lost 4, with 13 bases in between. The germline V gene has CDR1 MDHEN and CDR2 SYDVKM. The CDR3 contains 13 residues.

V and J are TRBV27 and TRBJ2-1; TRBD1 might be the D (6 bases). The CDR3 has 15 amino acids. Per germline, CDR1 MNHEY and CDR2 SMNVEV (reference sequence). V was trimmed by 5 bases and J by 6 bases, leaving 17 bases between them. In DNA, the CDR3 is TGTGCCAGCAGTCCTGCCCCCAGAGGGGGCAATGAGCAGTTCTTC. It yields the protein CASSPAPRGGNEQFF.

This clonotype was counted many times. The gene calls are TRBV7-6 and TRBJ2-1, with TRBD2 identical over 12 bases. Trimming removed 5 bases from V and 0 bases from J; junction bases left unmatched: 5. In germline, CDR1 is SGHVS, CDR2 FNYEAQ. This CDR3 has 17 residues. For the CDR3, the DNA is TGTGCCAGCAGCCTAACTAGCGGGGGGTTCTCCTACAATGAGCAGTTCTTC. Its translation: CASSLTSGGFSYNEQFF. Complete variable domain (other parts from reference TRBV7-6 and TRBJ2-1): GAGVSQSPRYKVTKRGQDVALRCDPISGHVSLYWYRQALGQGPEFLTYFNYEAQQDKSGLPNDRFSAERPEGSISTLTIQRTEQRDSAMYRCASSLTSGGFSYNEQFFGPGTRLTVL.

This clonotype was picked up many times. CDR3 in amino acids: CASSGNSDRRNYGYTF. The CDR3 coding sequence is TGTGCCAGCAGCGGAAACTCGGACAGGAGGAACTATGGCTACACCTTC. The chain is built from TRBV9 and TRBJ1-2, with 7 nucleotides matching TRBD1. There are 16 residues in the CDR3. J gave up 2 bases and V 3 bases, and 10 bases lay outside the gene matches. The germline V gene encodes CDR1 SGDLS and CDR2 YYNGEE.